Each of the 24 T cell receptor beta chains below was sequenced from the same sample in a study of T-cell memory formation after mild COVID-19. MiXCR, run by TCRdb on the 5' RACE reads, gives a single entry per CDR3 protein. The data hold 250,000 to 300,000 distinct CDR3 sequences, with 16% observed a single time. Sequenced: PBMCs or a T cell subset sorted from them (not recorded which). Every receptor here comes from a man between 18 and 35 years old who had mild COVID-19 (a few samples of this study predate the infection). Cell type and time point are not known.

This clonotype was observed a few times. The rearrangement joins TRBV4-2 to TRBJ1-2; 7 bases agree with TRBD1. There are 16 residues in the CDR3. Germline V gene sequence: CDR1 LGHNA, CDR2 YNFKEQ. The V and J ends lost 3 bases and 0 bases, in that order; junction bases with no gene match: 7. The CDR3 sequence: CASSQRQGGTNYGYTF. The CDR3 DNA sequence: TGTGCCAGCAGCCAGCGACAGGGAGGAACTAACTATGGCTACACCTTC.

This clonotype showed up many times. The genes are TRBV5-1 and TRBJ2-3; 13 bases line up with TRBD2. The germline V gene encodes CDR1 SGHRS and CDR2 YFSETQ. This CDR3 region has 16 residues. Germline trimming cut 4 bases from V and 4 bases from J; bases unmatched to any gene: 6. The CDR3 reads CASSILAGGLPDTQYF. CDR3 DNA sequence: TGCGCCAGCAGCATACTAGCGGGGGGGTTGCCAGATACGCAGTATTTT. The complete variable domain, with remaining parts taken from reference TRBV5-1 and TRBJ2-3, reads KAGVTQTPRYLIKTRGQQVTLSCSPISGHRSVSWYQQTPGQGLQFLFEYFSETQRNKGNFPGRFSGRQFSNSRSEMNVSTLELGDSALYLCASSILAGGLPDTQYFGPGTRLTVL.

This clonotype turned up a few times. This chain connects TRBV18 to TRBJ2-7, with a tentative D call TRBD1 (5 bases). V dropped 5 bases and J dropped 4 bases, with 12 bases sitting between them. The CDR3 has 13 amino acids. Germline CDR1 is KGHSH and CDR2 is LQKENI. CDR3 loop: CASSLGVSYEQYV. CDR3 sequence (DNA): TGTGCCAGCTCATTAGGGGTGTCTTACGAGCAGTACGTC.

Ten or more counts support this clonotype. The chain links TRBV5-1 to TRBJ1-6, with a possible D match to TRBD1 (5 bases). The germline V and J ends were trimmed by 1 base and 4 bases, with 9 bases remaining between them. Germline V lookup: CDR1 SGHRS, CDR2 YFSETQ. This CDR3 has 15 amino acids. In nucleotides, the CDR3 is TGCGCCAGCAGCTTGTGGGGCGATTATAATTCACCCCTCCACTTT. This translates into CASSLWGDYNSPLHF. The whole variable domain, remainder taken from reference TRBV5-1 and TRBJ1-6, is KAGVTQTPRYLIKTRGQQVTLSCSPISGHRSVSWYQQTPGQGLQFLFEYFSETQRNKGNFPGRFSGRQFSNSRSEMNVSTLELGDSALYLCASSLWGDYNSPLHFGNGTRLTVT.

V usage is TRBV24-1 and J usage is TRBJ1-6; D uncertain. This CDR3 is built from 15 residues. V lost 12 bases and J 8 bases, leaving 22 bases between the germline ends. Germline CDR1 reads KGHDR; CDR2 reads SFDVKD. The CDR3 region is CASEGPGMQDSPLHF. DNA of the CDR3: TGTGCCTCAGAGGGCCCAGGTATGCAGGATTCACCCCTCCACTTT.

The V call is TRBV23-1, the J call TRBJ2-1; 7 positions agree with TRBD1. TRBV23-1 is reported as an ORF; its role is uncertain. This CDR3 region has 13 residues. J gave up 7 bases and V 0 bases, and 0 bases lay outside the gene matches. CDR3 nucleotides: TGCGCCAGCAGTCAATCGACAGGGAATGAGCAGTTCTTC. It is translated as CASSQSTGNEQFF.

This clonotype has a handful of counts. This sequence joins TRBV2 and TRBJ2-3, with D possibly TRBD2 on 5 matching bases. The length of the CDR3 is 12 residues. Trimming removed 4 bases at V and 9 bases at J, with 11 bases between. Per the germline V gene, CDR1 is SNHLY and CDR2 is FYNNEI. In DNA, the CDR3 is TGTGCCAGCAGTGTATCCGGGAAAACGCAGTATTTT. It yields the protein CASSVSGKTQYF.

This sequence joins TRBV24-1 and TRBJ2-3; 10 bases align to TRBD1. The junction had 5 bases not matched to a gene; V was cut back by 4 bases and J by 2 bases. Germline CDR1 reads KGHDR; CDR2 reads SFDVKD. This CDR3 contains 16 residues. Here the CDR3 reads CATSEAGTGDTDTQYF. CDR3 DNA sequence: TGTGCCACCAGTGAGGCCGGGACAGGGGACACAGATACGCAGTATTTT.

This clonotype was seen a handful of times. This chain links TRBV7-3 with TRBJ2-2; D remains ambiguous. Germline CDR1 reads SGHTA; CDR2 reads FQGTGA. The CDR3 spans 15 residues. The V gene lost 0 bases and the J gene lost 7 bases, with 12 bases spanning the gap. Here the CDR3 reads CASSLTATWGGELFF. CDR3 nucleotide sequence: TGTGCCAGCAGCTTAACGGCGACCTGGGGCGGGGAGCTGTTTTTT.

The chain uses TRBV7-2 and TRBJ2-3; D uncertain. V lost 7 bases, J lost 0 bases, and 14 bases lay in between. In germline, CDR1 is SGHTA, CDR2 FQGNSA. The CDR3 has 15 amino acids. CDR3 loop: CASIPLWPSTDTQYF. The CDR3 nucleotides read TGTGCCAGCATCCCCCTGTGGCCTAGCACAGATACGCAGTATTTT. Combining the CDR3 with reference TRBV7-2 and TRBJ2-3 gives the whole variable domain GAGVSQSPSNKVTEKGKDVELRCDPISGHTALYWYRQSLGQGLEFLIYFQGNSAPDKSGLPSDRFSAERTGGSVSTLTIQRTQQEDSAVYLCASIPLWPSTDTQYFGPGTRLTVL.

This chain connects TRBV6-5 to TRBJ2-1, with D tentatively TRBD2 (5 bases). The CDR3 has 17 residues. CDR1 MNHEY and CDR2 SVGAGI come from the germline V gene. V was cut by 6 bases and J by 3 bases, with 21 bases left in between. CDR3 residues: CASRHVLGPFYYNEQFF. Here the CDR3 DNA reads TGTGCCAGCAGGCACGTACTAGGTCCTTTTTACTACAATGAGCAGTTCTTC.

This clonotype has just a few counts. The V call is TRBV7-3, the J call TRBJ1-5; D ambiguous. Per the germline V gene, CDR1 is SGHTA and CDR2 is FQGTGA. The CDR3 is made up of 13 amino acids. V was clipped by 0 bases and J by 4 bases, with 4 bases between them. In DNA, the CDR3 is TGTGCCAGCAGCTTAACTCTAAATCAGCCCCAGCATTTT. Its protein product is CASSLTLNQPQHF.

This clonotype occurred a few times. The J gene is TRBJ2-1, the V gene TRBV24-1, with D possibly being TRBD2 (6 bases). Per germline, CDR1 KGHDR and CDR2 SFDVKD. Trimming took 5 bases from V and 5 from J, leaving 18 bases between them. The CDR3 runs 16 residues. DNA of the CDR3: TGTGCCACCAGTGGTAGTGGACTATCGGTCCACAATGAGCAGTTCTTC. Amino acid sequence: CATSGSGLSVHNEQFF.

The chain employs TRBV7-2 and TRBJ2-3; D is possibly TRBD1 or TRBD2 (7 bases each). The V and J ends lost 5 bases and 4 bases respectively, with 19 bases between them. The CDR3 contains 16 residues. Germline CDR1 reads SGHTA; CDR2 reads FQGNSA. CDR3 bases: TGTGCCAGCAGCCCAACCCCCAGGGGGGGCGCAGATACGCAGTATTTT. This gives the protein CASSPTPRGGADTQYF.

The chain has TRBV2 and TRBJ2-3, with 7 bases that match TRBD2. This CDR3 is built from 13 residues. J lost 2 bases, V lost 8 bases, and 4 bases had no gene match. Per the germline V gene, CDR1 is SNHLY and CDR2 is FYNNEI. CDR3 DNA: TGTGCCAGCGAAGGGACTACCACAGATACGCAGTATTTT. Its translation is CASEGTTTDTQYF.

This clonotype was counted a few times. This chain joins TRBV7-8 and TRBJ2-7; 7 bases are shared with TRBD1. J lost 0 bases, V lost 5 bases, and 4 bases had no gene match. Per the germline V gene, CDR1 is SGHVS and CDR2 is FQNEAQ. This CDR3 is built from 14 residues. For the CDR3, the DNA is TGTGCCAGCAGCCGGGACAGAAGCTCCTACGAGCAGTACTTC. Its protein is CASSRDRSSYEQYF.

This clonotype has more than one count but fewer than ten. The V and J genes are TRBV4-2 and TRBJ1-5, with D perhaps matching TRBD1 (5 bases). V lost 3 bases and J 0 bases, leaving 15 bases between the germline ends. The CDR3 is made up of 17 amino acids. In germline, CDR1 is LGHNA, CDR2 YNFKEQ. CDR3 DNA sequence: TGTGCCAGCAGCCACAGGGTTGGGTTGAATAGCAATCAGCCCCAGCATTTT. It codes for CASSHRVGLNSNQPQHF.

There are a few counts of this clonotype. V is TRBV5-6 and J is TRBJ2-3; D not certain. The CDR3 is made up of 15 amino acids. Germline V gene data show CDR1 as SGHDT and CDR2 as YYEEEE. Trimming took 3 bases from V and 2 from J, leaving 13 bases between them. The CDR3 DNA reads as TGTGCCAGCAGCTCTCCGTCTCGCCACACAGATACGCAGTATTTT. Its translation is CASSSPSRHTDTQYF.

In this sample, this clonotype turned up many times. This chain links TRBV7-2 with TRBJ1-5; D not certain. This CDR3 has 13 residues. V was pared by 5 bases and J by 0 bases, with 5 bases between. In germline, CDR1 is SGHTA, CDR2 FQGNSA. The CDR3 sequence is CASSPSSNQPQHF. The DNA for the CDR3 is TGTGCCAGCAGCCCCTCTAGCAATCAGCCCCAGCATTTT.

The chain couples TRBV10-3 to TRBJ2-5; no definite D call. CDR3 size: 12 residues. Germline CDR1 reads ENHRY; CDR2 reads SYGVKD. V was cut by 0 bases and J by 5 bases, with 4 bases left in between. Here the CDR3 reads CAISESGETQYF. The DNA for the CDR3 is TGTGCCATCAGTGAGTCAGGGGAGACCCAGTACTTC.

This clonotype occurred a few times. The chain combines TRBV2 with TRBJ1-5; D is possibly TRBD1 (5 bases). The V end was cut by 8 bases, the J end by 4 bases, with 12 bases between. Germline V gives CDR1 SNHLY, CDR2 FYNNEI. This CDR3 has 13 amino acids. The CDR3 nucleotides read TGTGCCAGCGGGGGGACGGGGAATCAGCCCCAGCATTTT. Encoded protein: CASGGTGNQPQHF. Combining the CDR3 with reference TRBV2 and TRBJ1-5 gives the whole variable domain EPEVTQTPSHQVTQMGQEVILRCVPISNHLYFYWYRQILGQKVEFLVSFYNNEISEKSEIFDDQFSVERPDGSNFTLKIRSTKLEDSAMYFCASGGTGNQPQHFGDGTRLSIL.

CDR3 protein: CASSLRGVGLDGYTF. As DNA, the CDR3 is TGTGCCAGCAGCTTACGCGGGGTAGGGCTGGATGGCTACACCTTC. The V gene is TRBV7-3, the J gene TRBJ1-2, with no clear D. Germline CDR1 SGHTA, CDR2 FQGTGA. This CDR3 has 15 residues. V gave up 2 bases and J gave up 6 bases, with 16 bases separating them.

In its sample, this clonotype was seen a few times. The chain has TRBV28 and TRBJ2-7; TRBD2 might be the D (6 bases). V lost 9 bases and J 2 bases, leaving 8 bases between the germline ends. Germline V CDR1 and CDR2: MDHEN, SYDVKM. The CDR3 spans 11 residues. DNA of the CDR3: TGTGCCAGTTCGGGAGCCTACGAGCAGTACGTC. This sequence encodes CASSGAYEQYV.

At least ten counts were recorded for this clonotype. This chain links TRBV20-1 with TRBJ1-1; no clear D. CDR3 length: 16 amino acids. The ends were cut back, 1 base at V and 1 base at J, with 16 bases in the middle. Germline lookup yields CDR1 DFQATT and CDR2 SNEGSKA (reference sequence). This CDR3 reads CSARGWIARRNTEAFF. CDR3 DNA: TGCAGTGCTAGAGGTTGGATCGCCCGCCGGAACACTGAAGCTTTCTTT.